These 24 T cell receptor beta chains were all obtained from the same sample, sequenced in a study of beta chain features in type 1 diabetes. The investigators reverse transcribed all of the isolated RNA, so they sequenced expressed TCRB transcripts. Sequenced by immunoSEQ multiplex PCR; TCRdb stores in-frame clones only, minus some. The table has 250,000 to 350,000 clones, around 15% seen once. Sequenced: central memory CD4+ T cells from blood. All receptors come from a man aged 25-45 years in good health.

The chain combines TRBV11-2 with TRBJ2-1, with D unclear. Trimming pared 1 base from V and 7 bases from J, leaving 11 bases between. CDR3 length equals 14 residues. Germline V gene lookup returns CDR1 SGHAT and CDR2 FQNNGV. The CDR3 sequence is CASSLGQLHNEQFF. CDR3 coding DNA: TGTGCCAGCAGCTTAGGCCAGCTCCATAATGAGCAGTTCTTC.

CDR3: CASSPRTEGEQYF. The CDR3 nucleotides read TGTGCCAGCAGCCCTCGGACAGAAGGGGAGCAGTACTTC. The genes are TRBV7-2 and TRBJ2-7, with D tentatively TRBD1 (6 bases). Trimming stripped 5 bases from V and 7 bases from J, with 15 bases between. The length of the CDR3 is 13 residues. CDR1 SGHTA and CDR2 FQGNSA come from the germline V gene. Full variable domain (remainder filled in from reference TRBV7-2 and TRBJ2-7): GAGVSQSPSNKVTEKGKDVELRCDPISGHTALYWYRQSLGQGLEFLIYFQGNSAPDKSGLPSDRFSAERTGGSVSTLTIQRTQQEDSAVYLCASSPRTEGEQYFGPGTRLTVT.

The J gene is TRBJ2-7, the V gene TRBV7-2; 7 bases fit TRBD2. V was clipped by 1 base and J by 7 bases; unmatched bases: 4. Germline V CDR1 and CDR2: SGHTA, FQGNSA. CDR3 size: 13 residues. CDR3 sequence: CASSLGGGREQYF. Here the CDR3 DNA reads TGTGCCAGCAGCTTAGGCGGGGGAAGGGAGCAGTACTTC.

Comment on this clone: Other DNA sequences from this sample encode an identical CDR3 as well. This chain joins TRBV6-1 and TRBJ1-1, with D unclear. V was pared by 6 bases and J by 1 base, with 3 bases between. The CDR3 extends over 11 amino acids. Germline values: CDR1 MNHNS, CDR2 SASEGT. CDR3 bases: TGTGCCAGCAGGGGGAACACTGAAGCTTTCTTT. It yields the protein CASRGNTEAFF.

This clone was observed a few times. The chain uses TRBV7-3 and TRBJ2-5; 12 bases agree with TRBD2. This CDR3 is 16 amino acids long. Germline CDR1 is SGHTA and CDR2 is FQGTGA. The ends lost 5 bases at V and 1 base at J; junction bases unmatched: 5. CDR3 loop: CASSRGLAGLQETQYF. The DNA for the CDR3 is TGTGCCAGCAGCAGGGGACTAGCGGGCCTCCAAGAGACCCAGTACTTC.

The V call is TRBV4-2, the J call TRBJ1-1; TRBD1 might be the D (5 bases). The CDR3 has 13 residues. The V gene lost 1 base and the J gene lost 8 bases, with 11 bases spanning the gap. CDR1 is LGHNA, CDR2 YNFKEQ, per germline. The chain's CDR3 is CASSQAPGREAFF. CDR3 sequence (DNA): TGTGCCAGCAGCCAAGCCCCGGGACGGGAAGCTTTCTTT.

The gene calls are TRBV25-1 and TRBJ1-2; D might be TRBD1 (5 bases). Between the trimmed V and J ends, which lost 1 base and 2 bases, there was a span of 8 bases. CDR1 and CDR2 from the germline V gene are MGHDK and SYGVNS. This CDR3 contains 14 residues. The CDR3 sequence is CASSEFSGNYGYTF. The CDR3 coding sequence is TGTGCCAGCAGTGAATTTTCAGGGAACTATGGCTACACCTTC.

The CDR3 sequence is CASSQKALAVSDTQYF. CDR3 DNA: TGTGCCAGCAGCCAAAAGGCACTAGCGGTCTCAGATACGCAGTATTTT. This sequence joins TRBV14 and TRBJ2-3, with TRBD2 matching 8 bases. The CDR3 is made up of 16 amino acids. The V and J ends lost 2 bases and 4 bases, in that order; junction bases with no gene match: 8. Germline values: CDR1 SGHDN, CDR2 FVKESK.

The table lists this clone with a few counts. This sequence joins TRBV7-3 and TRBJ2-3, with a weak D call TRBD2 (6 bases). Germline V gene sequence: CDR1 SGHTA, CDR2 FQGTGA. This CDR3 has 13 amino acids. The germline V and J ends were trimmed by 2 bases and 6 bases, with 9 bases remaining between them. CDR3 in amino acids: CASSLRERDTQYF. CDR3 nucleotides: TGTGCCAGCAGCTTACGGGAGCGGGATACGCAGTATTTT.

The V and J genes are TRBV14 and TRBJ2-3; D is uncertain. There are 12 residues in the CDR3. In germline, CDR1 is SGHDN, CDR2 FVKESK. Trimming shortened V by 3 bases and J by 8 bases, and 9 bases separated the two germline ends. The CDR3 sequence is CASSQSRVTQYF. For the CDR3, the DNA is TGTGCCAGCAGCCAGTCCCGTGTTACGCAGTATTTT.

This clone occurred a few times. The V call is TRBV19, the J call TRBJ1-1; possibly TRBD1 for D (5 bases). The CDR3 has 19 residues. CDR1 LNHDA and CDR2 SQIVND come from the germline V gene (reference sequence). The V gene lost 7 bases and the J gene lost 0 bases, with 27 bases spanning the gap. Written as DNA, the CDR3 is TGTGCCAGTACCAGGGAGGCAGCTTTCTATCCGGGGGTGAACACTGAAGCTTTCTTT. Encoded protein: CASTREAAFYPGVNTEAFF.

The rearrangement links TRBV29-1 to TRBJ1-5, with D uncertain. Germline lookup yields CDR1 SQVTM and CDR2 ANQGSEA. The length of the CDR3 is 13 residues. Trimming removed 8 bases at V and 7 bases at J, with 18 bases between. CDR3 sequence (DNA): TGCAGCTCACGGGCCTCCGAGGACCAGCCCCAGCATTTT. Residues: CSSRASEDQPQHF.

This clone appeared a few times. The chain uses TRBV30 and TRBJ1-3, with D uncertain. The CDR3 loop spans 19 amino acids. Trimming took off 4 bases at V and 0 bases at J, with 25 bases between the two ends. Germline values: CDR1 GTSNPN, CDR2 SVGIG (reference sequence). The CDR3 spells CAWIPFWQVWSISGNTIYF. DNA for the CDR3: TGTGCCTGGATTCCGTTCTGGCAGGTTTGGTCCATCTCTGGAAACACCATATATTTT.

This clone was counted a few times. CDR3 sequence: CASRPRTGGSYNEQFF. The CDR3 coding sequence is TGTGCCAGCAGACCCCGGACAGGGGGCTCCTACAATGAGCAGTTCTTC. This chain links TRBV6-6 with TRBJ2-1; 10 bases are shared with TRBD1. V lost 6 bases, J lost 0 bases, and 5 bases stayed unmatched. Germline V gene data show CDR1 as MNHNY and CDR2 as SVGAGI (reference sequence). The CDR3 totals 16 residues.

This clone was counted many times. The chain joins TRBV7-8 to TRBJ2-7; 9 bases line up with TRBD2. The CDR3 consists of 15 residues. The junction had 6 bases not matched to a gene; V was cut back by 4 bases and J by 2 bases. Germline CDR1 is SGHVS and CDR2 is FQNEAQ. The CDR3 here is CASSSRRLAAYEQYV. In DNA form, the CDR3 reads TGTGCCAGCAGCTCACGCCGACTAGCGGCCTACGAGCAGTACGTC.

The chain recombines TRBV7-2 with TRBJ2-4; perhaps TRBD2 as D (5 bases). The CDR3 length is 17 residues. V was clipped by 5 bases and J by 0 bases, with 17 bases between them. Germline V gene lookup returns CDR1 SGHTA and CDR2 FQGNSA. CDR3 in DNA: TGTGCCAGCAGCGAAGGGAGAAAGGCCCTAGCCAAAAACATTCAGTACTTC. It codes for CASSEGRKALAKNIQYF.

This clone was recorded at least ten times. The CDR3 loop reads CANGGGNTGELFF. The CDR3 region has the DNA TGTGCCAACGGAGGGGGGAACACCGGGGAGCTGTTTTTT. The chain joins TRBV28 to TRBJ2-2, with D possibly called TRBD1 or TRBD2 (6 bases each). The ends were cut back, 10 bases at V and 1 base at J, with 10 bases in the middle. This CDR3 spans 13 amino acids. In germline, CDR1 is MDHEN, CDR2 SYDVKM.

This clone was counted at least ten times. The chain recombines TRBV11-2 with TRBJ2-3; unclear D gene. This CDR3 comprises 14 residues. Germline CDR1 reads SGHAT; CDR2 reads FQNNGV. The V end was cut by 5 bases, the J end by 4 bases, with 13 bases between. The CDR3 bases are TGTGCCAGCAGCCAAAATCGTCTAGCAGATACGCAGTATTTT. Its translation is CASSQNRLADTQYF.

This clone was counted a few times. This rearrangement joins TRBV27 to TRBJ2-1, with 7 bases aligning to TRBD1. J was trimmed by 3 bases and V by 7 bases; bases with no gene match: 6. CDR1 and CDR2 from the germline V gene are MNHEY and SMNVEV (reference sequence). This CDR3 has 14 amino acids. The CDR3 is CASKGQVIYNEQFF. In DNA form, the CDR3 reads TGTGCCAGCAAAGGACAGGTGATCTACAATGAGCAGTTCTTC.

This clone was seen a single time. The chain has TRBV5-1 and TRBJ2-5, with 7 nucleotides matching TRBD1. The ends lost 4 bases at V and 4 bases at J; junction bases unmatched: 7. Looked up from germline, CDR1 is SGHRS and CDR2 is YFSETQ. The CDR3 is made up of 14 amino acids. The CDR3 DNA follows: TGCGCCAGCAGCATGACAGGGATGGTAGAGACCCAGTACTTC. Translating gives CASSMTGMVETQYF.

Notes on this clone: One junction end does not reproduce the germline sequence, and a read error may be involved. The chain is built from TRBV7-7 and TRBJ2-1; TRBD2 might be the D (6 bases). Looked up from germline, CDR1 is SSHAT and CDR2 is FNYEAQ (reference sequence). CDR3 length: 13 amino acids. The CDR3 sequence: CASSIAAGTEQFF. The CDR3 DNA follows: TGTGCTAGCAGCATAGCGGCCGGCACTGAGCAGTTCTTC.

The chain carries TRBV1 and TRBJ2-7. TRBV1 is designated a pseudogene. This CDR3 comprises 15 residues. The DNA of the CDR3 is TGCACCAGCAGCCAAGATTCCAGGGAGACGTACGAGCAGTACTTC. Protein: CTSSQDSRETYEQYF.

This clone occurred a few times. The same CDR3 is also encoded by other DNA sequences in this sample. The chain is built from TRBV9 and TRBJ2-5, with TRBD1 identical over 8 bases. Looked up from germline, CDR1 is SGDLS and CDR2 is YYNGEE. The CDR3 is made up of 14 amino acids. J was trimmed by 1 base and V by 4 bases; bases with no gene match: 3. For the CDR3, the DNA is TGTGCCAGCAGCACCACAGGGGGCCAAGAGACCCAGTACTTC. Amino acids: CASSTTGGQETQYF.

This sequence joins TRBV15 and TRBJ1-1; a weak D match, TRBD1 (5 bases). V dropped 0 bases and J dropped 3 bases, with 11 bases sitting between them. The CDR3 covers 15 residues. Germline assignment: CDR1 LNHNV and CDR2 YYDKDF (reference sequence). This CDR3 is CATSRDRGADTEAFF. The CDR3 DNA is TGTGCCACCAGCAGAGATAGGGGCGCAGACACTGAAGCTTTCTTT.